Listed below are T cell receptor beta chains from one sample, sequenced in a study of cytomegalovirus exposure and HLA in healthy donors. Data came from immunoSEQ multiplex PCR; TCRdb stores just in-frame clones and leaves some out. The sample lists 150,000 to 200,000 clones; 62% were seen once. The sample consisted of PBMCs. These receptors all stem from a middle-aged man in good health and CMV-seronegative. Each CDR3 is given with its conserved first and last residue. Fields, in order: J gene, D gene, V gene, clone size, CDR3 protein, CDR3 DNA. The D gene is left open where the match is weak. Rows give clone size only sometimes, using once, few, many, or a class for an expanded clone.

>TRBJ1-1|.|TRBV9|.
CASSVAPGKNTEAFF
TGTGCCAGCAGCGTAGCTCCAGGGAAGAACACTGAAGCTTTCTTT
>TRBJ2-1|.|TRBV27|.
CASSLFPPGQLYNEQFF
TGTGCCAGCAGTTTATTTCCCCCCGGACAGCTATACAATGAGCAGTTCTTC
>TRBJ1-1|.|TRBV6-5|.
CASSYSWQNMNTEAFF
TGTGCCAGCAGTTACTCGTGGCAGAACATGAACACTGAAGCTTTCTTT
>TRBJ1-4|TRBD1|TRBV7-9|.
CASSYSQGAGEKLFF
TGTGCCAGCAGCTACTCCCAGGGGGCAGGGGAAAAACTGTTTTTT
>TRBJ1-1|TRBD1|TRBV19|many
CASSIGPGQGKNTEAFF
TGTGCCAGTAGTATCGGGCCGGGACAGGGAAAGAACACTGAAGCTTTCTTT
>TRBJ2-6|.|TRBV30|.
CAWSVGHLSGANVLTF
TGTGCCTGGAGTGTCGGACATCTCTCTGGGGCCAACGTCCTGACTTTC
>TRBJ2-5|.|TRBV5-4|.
CASSLGPPGETQYF
TGTGCCAGCAGCTTGGGGCCCCCCGGGGAGACCCAGTACTTC
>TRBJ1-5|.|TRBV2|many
CASTFSGFSNQPQHF
TGTGCCAGCACTTTTTCAGGGTTCAGCAATCAGCCCCAGCATTTT
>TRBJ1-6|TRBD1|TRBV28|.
CASSWEQGAPNSPLHF
TGTGCCAGCAGCTGGGAACAGGGGGCCCCAAATTCACCCCTCCACTTT
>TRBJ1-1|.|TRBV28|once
CASSLWIDRTNTEAFF
TGTGCCAGCAGTTTATGGATCGACAGAACGAACACTGAAGCTTTCTTT
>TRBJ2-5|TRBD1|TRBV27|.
CASSHRDSKETQYF
TGTGCCAGCAGTCATCGGGACAGCAAAGAGACCCAGTACTTC
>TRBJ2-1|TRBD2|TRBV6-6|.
CASSAPGTSGMDEQFF
TGTGCCAGCAGTGCCCCCGGGACTAGCGGGATGGATGAGCAGTTCTTC
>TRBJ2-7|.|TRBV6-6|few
CASSSGGGTTSYEQYF
TGTGCCAGCAGCTCCGGTGGGGGGACCACCTCCTACGAGCAGTACTTC
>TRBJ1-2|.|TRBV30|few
CAWSRGPNYGYTF
TGTGCCTGGAGTAGGGGTCCTAACTATGGCTACACCTTC
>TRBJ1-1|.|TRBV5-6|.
CASSLGGLNTEAFF
TGTGCCAGCAGCTTGGGAGGCCTGAACACTGAAGCTTTCTTT
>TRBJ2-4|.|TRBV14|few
CASSLGDGTLQNIQYF
TGTGCCAGCAGCCTAGGGGACGGGACACTCCAAAACATTCAGTACTTC
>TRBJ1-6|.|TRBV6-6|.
CASSSPGNSPLHF
TGTGCCAGCAGTTCCCCAGGAAATTCACCCCTCCACTTT
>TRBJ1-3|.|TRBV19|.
CASINSGNTIYF
TGTGCCAGTATTAACTCTGGAAACACCATATATTTT
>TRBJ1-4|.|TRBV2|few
CASSEDRSYEKLFF
TGTGCCAGCAGTGAAGACAGGTCGTACGAAAAACTGTTTTTT
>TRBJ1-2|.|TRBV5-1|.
CASSTDREGDGYTF
TGCGCCAGCAGCACGGACCGGGAAGGAGATGGCTACACCTTC
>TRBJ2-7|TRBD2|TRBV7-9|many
CASSSAGGEGPDF
TGTGCCAGCAGCTCCGCCGGGGGGGAGGGCCCGGACTTC
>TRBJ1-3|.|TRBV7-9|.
CASSPGGNTIYF
TGTGCCAGCAGCCCGGGTGGAAACACCATATATTTT
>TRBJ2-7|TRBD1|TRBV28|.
CASSPPGQGFHEQYF
TGTGCCAGCAGTCCCCCGGGACAGGGGTTCCACGAGCAGTACTTC
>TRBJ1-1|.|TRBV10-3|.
CAISESASGTEAFF
TGTGCCATCAGTGAGTCTGCGAGCGGCACTGAAGCTTTCTTT
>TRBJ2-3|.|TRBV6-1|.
CASSDSDTQYF
TGTGCCAGCAGCGACTCAGATACGCAGTATTTT
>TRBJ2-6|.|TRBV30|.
CAWRDSSGANVLTF
TGTGCCTGGAGAGACAGCTCTGGGGCCAACGTCCTGACTTTC
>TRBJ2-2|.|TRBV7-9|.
CASSSYGESTGELFF
TGTGCCAGCAGCTCCTATGGGGAGAGCACCGGGGAGCTGTTTTTT
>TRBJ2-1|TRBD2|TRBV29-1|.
CSVAAGGRNEQFF
TGCAGCGTTGCAGCGGGAGGGCGAAATGAGCAGTTCTTC
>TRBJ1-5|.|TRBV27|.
CASSATGRASNQPQHF
TGTGCCAGCAGTGCGACAGGAAGGGCCTCCAATCAGCCCCAGCATTTT
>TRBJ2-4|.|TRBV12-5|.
CASGPSNRILAKNIQYF
TGTGCTAGTGGCCCCTCCAACAGGATCCTAGCCAAAAACATTCAGTACTTC
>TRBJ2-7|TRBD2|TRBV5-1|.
CASSLVGLAVSSYEQYF
TGCGCCAGCAGCTTAGTGGGACTAGCGGTAAGCTCCTACGAGCAGTACTTC
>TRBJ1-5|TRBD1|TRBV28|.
CASMDRVRMWKSQPQHF
TGTGCCAGCATGGACAGGGTGAGGATGTGGAAAAGTCAGCCCCAGCATTTT
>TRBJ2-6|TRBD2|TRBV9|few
CASSPSVGLREGPGANVLTF
TGTGCCAGCAGCCCCTCGGTGGGGCTCAGGGAGGGACCTGGGGCCAACGTCCTGACTTTC
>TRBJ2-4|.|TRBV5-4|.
CASSSGDRAQNIQYF
TGTGCCAGCAGCTCGGGAGACAGGGCCCAAAACATTCAGTACTTC
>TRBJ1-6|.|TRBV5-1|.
CASNTDRMSSYNSPLHF
TGCGCCAGCAATACGGACAGAATGAGCTCCTATAATTCACCCCTCCACTTT
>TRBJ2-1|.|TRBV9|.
CASSPTRGEQFF
TGTGCCAGCAGCCCGACAAGGGGTGAGCAGTTCTTC
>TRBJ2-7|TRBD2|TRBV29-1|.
CSVGRAGGYEQYF
TGCAGCGTTGGTCGAGCGGGGGGCTACGAGCAGTACTTC
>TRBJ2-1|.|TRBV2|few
CASTSRSGFGEQFF
TGTGCCAGCACAAGCCGCTCAGGGTTCGGTGAGCAGTTCTTC
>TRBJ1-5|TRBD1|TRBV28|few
CASSLYIGQGASNQPQHF
TGTGCCAGCAGTTTATATATCGGGCAGGGGGCGAGCAATCAGCCCCAGCATTTT
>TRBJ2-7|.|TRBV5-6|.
CASSSTYEQYF
TGTGCCAGCAGCTCCACCTACGAGCAGTACTTC
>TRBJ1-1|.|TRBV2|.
CASSESLLGDTEAFF
TGTGCCAGCAGTGAATCTCTCCTAGGCGACACTGAAGCTTTCTTT
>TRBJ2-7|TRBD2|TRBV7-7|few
CASSSGGEQYF
TGTGCCAGCAGCTCCGGGGGGGAGCAGTACTTC
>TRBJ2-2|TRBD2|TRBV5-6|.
CASSFRLAENTGELFF
TGTGCCAGCAGCTTCCGGCTAGCGGAGAACACCGGGGAGCTGTTTTTT